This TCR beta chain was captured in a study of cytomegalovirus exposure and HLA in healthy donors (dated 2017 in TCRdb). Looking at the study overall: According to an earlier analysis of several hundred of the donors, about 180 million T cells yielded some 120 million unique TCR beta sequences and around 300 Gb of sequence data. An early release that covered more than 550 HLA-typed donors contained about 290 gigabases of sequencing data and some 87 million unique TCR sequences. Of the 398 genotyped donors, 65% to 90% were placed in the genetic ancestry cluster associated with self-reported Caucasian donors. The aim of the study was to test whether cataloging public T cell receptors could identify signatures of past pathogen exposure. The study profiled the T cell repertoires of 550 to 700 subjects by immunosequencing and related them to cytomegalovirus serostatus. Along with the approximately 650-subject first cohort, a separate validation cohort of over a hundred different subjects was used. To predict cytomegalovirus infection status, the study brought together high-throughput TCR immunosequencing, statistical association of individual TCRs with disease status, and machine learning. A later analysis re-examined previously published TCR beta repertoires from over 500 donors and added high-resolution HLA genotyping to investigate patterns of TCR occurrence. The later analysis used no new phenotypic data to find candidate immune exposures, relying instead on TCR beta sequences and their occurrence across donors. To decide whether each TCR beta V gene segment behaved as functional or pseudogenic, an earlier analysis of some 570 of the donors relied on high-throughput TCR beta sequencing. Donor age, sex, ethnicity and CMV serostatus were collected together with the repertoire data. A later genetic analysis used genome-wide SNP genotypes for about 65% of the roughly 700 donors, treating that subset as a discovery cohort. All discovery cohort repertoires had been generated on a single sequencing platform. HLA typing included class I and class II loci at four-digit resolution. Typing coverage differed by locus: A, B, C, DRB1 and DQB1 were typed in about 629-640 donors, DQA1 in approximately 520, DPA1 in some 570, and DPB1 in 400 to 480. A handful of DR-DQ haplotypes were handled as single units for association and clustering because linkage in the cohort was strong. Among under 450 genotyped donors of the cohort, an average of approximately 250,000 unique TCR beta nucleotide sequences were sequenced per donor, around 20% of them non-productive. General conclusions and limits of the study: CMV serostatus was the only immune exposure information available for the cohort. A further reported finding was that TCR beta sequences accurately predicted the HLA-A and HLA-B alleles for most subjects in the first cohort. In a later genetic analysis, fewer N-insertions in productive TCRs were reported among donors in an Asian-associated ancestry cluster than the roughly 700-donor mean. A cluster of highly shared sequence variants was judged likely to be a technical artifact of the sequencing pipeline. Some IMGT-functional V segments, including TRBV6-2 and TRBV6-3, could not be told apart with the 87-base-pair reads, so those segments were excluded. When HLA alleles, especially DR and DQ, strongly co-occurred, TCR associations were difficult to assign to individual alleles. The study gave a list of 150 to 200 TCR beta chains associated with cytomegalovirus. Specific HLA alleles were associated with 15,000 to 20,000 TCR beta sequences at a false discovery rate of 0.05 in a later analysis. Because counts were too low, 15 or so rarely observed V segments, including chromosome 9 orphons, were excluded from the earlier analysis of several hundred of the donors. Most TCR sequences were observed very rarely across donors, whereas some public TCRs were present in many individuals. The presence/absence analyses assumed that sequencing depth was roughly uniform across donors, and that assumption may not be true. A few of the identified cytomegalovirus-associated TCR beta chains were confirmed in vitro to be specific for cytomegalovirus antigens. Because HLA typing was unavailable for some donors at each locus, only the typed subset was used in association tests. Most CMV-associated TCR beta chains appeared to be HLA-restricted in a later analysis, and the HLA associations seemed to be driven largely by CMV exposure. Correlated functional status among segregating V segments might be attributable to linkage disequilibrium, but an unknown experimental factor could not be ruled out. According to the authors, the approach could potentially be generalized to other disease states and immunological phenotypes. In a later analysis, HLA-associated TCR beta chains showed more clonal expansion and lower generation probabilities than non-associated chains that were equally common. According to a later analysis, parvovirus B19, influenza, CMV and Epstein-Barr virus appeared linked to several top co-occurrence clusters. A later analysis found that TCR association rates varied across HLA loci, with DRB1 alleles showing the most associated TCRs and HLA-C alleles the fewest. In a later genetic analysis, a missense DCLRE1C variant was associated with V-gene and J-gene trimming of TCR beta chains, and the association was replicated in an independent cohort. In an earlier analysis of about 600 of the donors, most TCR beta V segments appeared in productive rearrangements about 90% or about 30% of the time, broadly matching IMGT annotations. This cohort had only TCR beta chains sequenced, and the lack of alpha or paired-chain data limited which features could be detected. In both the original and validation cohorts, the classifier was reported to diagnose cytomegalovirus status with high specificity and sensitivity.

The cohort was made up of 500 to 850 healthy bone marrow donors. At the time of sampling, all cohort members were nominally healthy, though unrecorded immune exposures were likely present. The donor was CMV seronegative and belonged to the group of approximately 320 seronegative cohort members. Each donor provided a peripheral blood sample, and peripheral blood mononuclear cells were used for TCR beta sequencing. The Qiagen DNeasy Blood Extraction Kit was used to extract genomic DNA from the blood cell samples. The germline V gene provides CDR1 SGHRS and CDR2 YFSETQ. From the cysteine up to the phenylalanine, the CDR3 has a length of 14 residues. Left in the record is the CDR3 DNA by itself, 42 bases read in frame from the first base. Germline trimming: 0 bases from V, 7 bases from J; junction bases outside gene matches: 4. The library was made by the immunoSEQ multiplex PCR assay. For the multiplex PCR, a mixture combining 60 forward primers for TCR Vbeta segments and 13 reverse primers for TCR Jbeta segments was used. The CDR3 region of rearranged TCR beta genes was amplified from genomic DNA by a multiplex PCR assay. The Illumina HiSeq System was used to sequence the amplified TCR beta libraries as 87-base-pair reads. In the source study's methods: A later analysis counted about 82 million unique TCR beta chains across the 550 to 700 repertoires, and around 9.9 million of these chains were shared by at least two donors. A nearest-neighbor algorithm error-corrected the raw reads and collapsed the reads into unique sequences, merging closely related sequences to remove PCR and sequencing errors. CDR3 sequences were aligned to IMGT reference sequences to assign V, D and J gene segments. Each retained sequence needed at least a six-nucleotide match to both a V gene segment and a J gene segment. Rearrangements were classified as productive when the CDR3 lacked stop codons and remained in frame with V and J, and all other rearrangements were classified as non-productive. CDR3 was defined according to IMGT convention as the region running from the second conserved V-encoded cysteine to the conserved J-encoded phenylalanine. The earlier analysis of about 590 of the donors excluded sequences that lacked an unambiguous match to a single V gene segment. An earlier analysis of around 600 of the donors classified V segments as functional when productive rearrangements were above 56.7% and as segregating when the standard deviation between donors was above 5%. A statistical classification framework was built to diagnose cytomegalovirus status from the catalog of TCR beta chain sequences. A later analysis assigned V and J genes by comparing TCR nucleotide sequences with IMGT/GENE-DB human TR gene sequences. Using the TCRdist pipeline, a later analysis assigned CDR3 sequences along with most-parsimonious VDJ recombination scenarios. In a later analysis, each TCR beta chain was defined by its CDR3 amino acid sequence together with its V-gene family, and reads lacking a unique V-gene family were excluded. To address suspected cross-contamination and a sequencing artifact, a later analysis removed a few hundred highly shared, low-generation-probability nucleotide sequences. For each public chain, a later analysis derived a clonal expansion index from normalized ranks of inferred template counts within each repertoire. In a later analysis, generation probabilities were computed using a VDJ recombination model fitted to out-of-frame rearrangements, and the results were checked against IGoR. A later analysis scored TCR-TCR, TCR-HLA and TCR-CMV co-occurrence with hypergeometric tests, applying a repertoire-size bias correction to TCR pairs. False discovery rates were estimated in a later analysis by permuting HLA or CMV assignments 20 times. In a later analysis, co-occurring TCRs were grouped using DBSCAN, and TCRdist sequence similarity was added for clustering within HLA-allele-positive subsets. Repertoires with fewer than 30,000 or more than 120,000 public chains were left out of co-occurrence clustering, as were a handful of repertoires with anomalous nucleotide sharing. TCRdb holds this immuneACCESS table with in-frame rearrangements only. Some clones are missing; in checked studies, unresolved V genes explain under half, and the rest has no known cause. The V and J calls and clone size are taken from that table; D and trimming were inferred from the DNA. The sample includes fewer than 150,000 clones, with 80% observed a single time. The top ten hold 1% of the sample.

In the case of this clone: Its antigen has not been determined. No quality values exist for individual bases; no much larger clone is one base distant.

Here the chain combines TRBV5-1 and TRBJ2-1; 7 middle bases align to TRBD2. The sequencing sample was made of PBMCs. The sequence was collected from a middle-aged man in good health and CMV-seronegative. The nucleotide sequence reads TGCGCCAGCAGCTTGGGGACTAGTGGGAATGAGCAGTTCTTC. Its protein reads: CASSLGTSGNEQFF.